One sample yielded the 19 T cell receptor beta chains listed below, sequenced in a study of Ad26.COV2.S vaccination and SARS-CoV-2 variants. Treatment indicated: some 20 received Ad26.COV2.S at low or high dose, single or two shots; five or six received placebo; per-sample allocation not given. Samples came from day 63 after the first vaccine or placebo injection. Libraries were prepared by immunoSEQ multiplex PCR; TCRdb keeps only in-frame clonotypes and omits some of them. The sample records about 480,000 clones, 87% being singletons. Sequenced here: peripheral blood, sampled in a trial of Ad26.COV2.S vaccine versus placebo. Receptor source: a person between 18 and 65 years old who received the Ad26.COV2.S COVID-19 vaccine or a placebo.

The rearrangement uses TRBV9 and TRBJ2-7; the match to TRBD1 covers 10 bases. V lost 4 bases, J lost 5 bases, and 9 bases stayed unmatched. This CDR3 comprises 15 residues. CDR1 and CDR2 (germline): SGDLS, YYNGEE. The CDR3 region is CASSSEGTGAHEQYF. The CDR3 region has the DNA TGTGCCAGCAGCTCAGAAGGGACAGGGGCCCACGAGCAGTACTTC.

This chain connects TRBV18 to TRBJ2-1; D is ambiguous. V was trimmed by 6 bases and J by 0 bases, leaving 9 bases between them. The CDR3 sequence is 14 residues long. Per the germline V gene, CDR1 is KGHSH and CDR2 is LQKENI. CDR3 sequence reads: CASSPSSSYNEQFF. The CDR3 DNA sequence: TGTGCCAGCTCGCCATCGAGCTCCTACAATGAGCAGTTCTTC.

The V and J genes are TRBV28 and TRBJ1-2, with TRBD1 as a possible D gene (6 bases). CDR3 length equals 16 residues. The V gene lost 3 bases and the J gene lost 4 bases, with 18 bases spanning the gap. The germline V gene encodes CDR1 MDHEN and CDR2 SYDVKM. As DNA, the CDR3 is TGTGCCAGCAGTTTTGGGGGGGCAGGGTTGGGCTATGGCTACACCTTC. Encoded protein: CASSFGGAGLGYGYTF.

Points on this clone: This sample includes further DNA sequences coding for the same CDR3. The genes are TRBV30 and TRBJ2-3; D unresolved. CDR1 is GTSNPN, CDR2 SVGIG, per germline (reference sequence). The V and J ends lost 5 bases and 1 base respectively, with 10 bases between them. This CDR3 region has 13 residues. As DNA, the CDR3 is TGTGCCTGGTCCATTGGGGGCACAGATACGCAGTATTTT. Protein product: CAWSIGGTDTQYF.

The chain's CDR3 is CASIPGLAGGPTDTQYF. The CDR3 DNA reads TGTGCCAGCATTCCGGGACTAGCGGGAGGGCCCACAGATACGCAGTATTTT. The chain couples TRBV10-3 to TRBJ2-3; 16 bases line up with TRBD2. Looked up from germline, CDR1 is ENHRY and CDR2 is SYGVKD. The CDR3 runs to 17 residues. The V gene end was trimmed by 10 bases and the J gene end by 2 bases; junction bases not matched to a gene: 9.

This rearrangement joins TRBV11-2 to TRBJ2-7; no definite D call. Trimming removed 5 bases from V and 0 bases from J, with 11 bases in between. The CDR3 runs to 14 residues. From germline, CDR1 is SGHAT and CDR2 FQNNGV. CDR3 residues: CASSLSRASYEQYF. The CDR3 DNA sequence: TGTGCCAGCAGCCTCTCTAGAGCCTCCTACGAGCAGTACTTC. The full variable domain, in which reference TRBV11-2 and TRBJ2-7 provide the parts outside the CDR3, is EAGVAQSPRYKIIEKRQSVAFWCNPISGHATLYWYQQILGQGPKLLIQFQNNGVVDDSQLPKDRFSAERLKGVDSTLKIQPAKLEDSAVYLCASSLSRASYEQYFGPGTRLTVT.

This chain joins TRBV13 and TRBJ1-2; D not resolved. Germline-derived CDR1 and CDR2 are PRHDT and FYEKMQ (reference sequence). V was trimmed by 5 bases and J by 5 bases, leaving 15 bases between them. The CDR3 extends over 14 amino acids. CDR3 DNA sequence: TGTGCCAGCAGCCCACTCCGAAGGCAGTATGGCTACACCTTC. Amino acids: CASSPLRRQYGYTF.

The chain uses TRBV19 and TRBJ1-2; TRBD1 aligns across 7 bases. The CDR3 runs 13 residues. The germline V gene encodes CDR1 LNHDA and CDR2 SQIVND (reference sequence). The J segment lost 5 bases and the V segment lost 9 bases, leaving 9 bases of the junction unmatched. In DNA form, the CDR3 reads TGTGCCAGCACCTGGGACAGTACTTATGGCTACACCTTC. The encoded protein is CASTWDSTYGYTF.

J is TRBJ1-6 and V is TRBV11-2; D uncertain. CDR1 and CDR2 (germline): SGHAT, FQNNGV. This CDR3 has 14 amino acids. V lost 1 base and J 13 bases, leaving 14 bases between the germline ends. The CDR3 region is CASSLGPFGWPLHF. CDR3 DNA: TGTGCCAGCAGCTTAGGGCCTTTCGGGTGGCCCCTCCACTTT. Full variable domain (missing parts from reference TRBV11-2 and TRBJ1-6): EAGVAQSPRYKIIEKRQSVAFWCNPISGHATLYWYQQILGQGPKLLIQFQNNGVVDDSQLPKDRFSAERLKGVDSTLKIQPAKLEDSAVYLCASSLGPFGWPLHFGNGTRLTVT.

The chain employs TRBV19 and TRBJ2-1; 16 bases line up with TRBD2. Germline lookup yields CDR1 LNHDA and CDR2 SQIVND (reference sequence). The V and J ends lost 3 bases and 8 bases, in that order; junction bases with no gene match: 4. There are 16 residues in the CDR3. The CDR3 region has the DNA TGTGCCAGTAGTATGGGACTAGCGGGAGGGCCCGATGAGCAGTTCTTC. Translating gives CASSMGLAGGPDEQFF.

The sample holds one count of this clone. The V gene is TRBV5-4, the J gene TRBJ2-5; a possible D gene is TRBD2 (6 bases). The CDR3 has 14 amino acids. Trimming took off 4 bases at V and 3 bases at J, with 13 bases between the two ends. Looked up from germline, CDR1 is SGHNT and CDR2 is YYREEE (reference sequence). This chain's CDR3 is CASSTVGGEETQYF. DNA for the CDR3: TGTGCCAGCAGCACTGTCGGGGGTGAAGAGACCCAGTACTTC.

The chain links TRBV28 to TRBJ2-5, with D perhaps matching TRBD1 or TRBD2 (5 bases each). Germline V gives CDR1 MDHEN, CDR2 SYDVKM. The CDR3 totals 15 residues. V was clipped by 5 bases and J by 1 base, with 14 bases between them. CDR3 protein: CASSRRDAPQETQYF. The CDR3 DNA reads TGTGCCAGCAGTCGTCGGGACGCTCCCCAAGAGACCCAGTACTTC.

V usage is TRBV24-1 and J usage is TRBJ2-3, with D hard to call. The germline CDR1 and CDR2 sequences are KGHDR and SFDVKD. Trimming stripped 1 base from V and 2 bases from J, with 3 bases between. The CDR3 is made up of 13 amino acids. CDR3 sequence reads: CATSDFPTDTQYF. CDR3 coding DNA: TGTGCCACCAGTGATTTCCCCACAGATACGCAGTATTTT.

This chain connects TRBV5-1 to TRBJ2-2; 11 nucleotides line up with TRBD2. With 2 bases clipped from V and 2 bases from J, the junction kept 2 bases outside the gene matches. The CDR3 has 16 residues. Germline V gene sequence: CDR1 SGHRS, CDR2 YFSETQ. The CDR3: CASSFSGRGNTGELFF. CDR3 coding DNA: TGCGCCAGCAGCTTTAGCGGGAGGGGTAACACCGGGGAGCTGTTTTTT.

CDR3 sequence: CASSPQQVLGSTHNEQFF. The CDR3 coding sequence is TGTGCCAGCTCACCACAGCAAGTACTCGGGAGTACCCACAATGAGCAGTTCTTC. The V and J genes are TRBV18 and TRBJ2-1; the D gene is possibly TRBD2 (6 bases). The V end lost 1 base, the J end lost 5 bases, and 21 bases lay between the germline ends. This CDR3 is 18 amino acids long. The germline CDR1 and CDR2 sequences are KGHSH and LQKENI.

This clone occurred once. The CDR3 DNA follows: TGTGCCAGCAGCTTCGACAGCACCTACGAGCAGTACTTC. This translates into CASSFDSTYEQYF. J is TRBJ2-7 and V is TRBV11-2; possibly TRBD1 for D (5 bases). The V end lost 3 bases, the J end lost 2 bases, and 8 bases lay between the germline ends. The CDR3 has 13 residues. Germline V gene data show CDR1 as SGHAT and CDR2 as FQNNGV.

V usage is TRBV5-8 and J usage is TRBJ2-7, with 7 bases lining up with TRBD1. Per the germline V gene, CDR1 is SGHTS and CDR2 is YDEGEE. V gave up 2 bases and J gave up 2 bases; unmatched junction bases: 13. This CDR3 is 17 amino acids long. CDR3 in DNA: TGTGCCAGCAGCTTCTCGATCCGGGACAGAAGAACCTACGAGCAGTACTTC. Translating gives CASSFSIRDRRTYEQYF.

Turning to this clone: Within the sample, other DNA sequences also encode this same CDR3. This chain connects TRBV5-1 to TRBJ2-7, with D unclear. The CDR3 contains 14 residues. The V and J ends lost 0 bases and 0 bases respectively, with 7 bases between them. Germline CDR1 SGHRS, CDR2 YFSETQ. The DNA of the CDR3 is TGCGCCAGCAGCTTGGACGCGAGCTCCTACGAGCAGTACTTC. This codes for CASSLDASSYEQYF. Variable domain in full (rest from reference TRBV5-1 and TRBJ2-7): KAGVTQTPRYLIKTRGQQVTLSCSPISGHRSVSWYQQTPGQGLQFLFEYFSETQRNKGNFPGRFSGRQFSNSRSEMNVSTLELGDSALYLCASSLDASSYEQYFGPGTRLTVT.

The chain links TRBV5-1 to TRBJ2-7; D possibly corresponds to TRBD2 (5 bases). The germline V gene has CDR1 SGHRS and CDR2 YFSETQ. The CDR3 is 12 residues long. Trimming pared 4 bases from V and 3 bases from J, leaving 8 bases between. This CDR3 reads CASSVGNYEQYF. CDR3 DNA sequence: TGCGCCAGCAGCGTCGGGAACTACGAGCAGTACTTC.